The sequence of this T cell receptor (beta chain) was determined in a study of shared clonotypes between healthy human individuals. CDR3 length: 14 residues. Germline CDR1 reads SEHNR; CDR2 reads FQNEAQ (reference sequence). Trimming shortened V by 1 base and J by 3 bases, and 9 bases separated the two germline ends. Replicate PCRs for sorted subsets used about 200 ng DNA; this equaled 25,000 to 30,000 T cell genomes. TCRdb's copy holds only in-frame clones and misses some; the assay was immunoSEQ multiplex PCR. The sample carries 2 million to 2.5 million clones, 93% recorded once. The healthy adult donors were HIV-negative and reported no recent acute infections or vaccinations.

The chain has TRBV7-9 and TRBJ1-2; D is undetermined. Sequencing was done on a sample of naive CD4+ T cells from PBMCs. The subset here: CD45RA+ positively selected. This TCR was recovered from a man between 18 and 29 years old in good health. Some clones in this sample may be carry-over from other donors' samples. The CDR3 nucleotides read TGTGCCAGCAGCTTAGTGCCGCTCTACTATGGCTACACCTTC. It codes for CASSLVPLYYGYTF.